This T cell receptor beta chain was documented in a study of cytomegalovirus exposure and HLA in healthy donors. Study observations and caveats: There were a few CMV-associated chains whose specificity for CMV antigens was confirmed in vitro.

The PCR was carried out with 60 Vbeta primers and 13 Jbeta primers. Sequencing used immunoSEQ multiplex PCR; TCRdb keeps in-frame clones, though not all of them. The table lists around 160,000 clones, with around 1.5% in the top ten. Note on this clone: Antigen specificity is unknown.

Sequencing was done on a sample of PBMCs. The receptor was isolated from a woman between 50 and 59 years old in good health and CMV-seronegative.

In DNA form, the CDR3 reads TGCGCCAGCAGTCTCACAGGGGACCCTAACTATGGCTACACCTTC. Its translation is CASSLTGDPNYGYTF. V usage is TRBV4-1 and J usage is TRBJ1-2, with 7 bases that match TRBD1. V was pared by 6 bases and J by 0 bases, with 7 bases of the junction left unmatched. The CDR3 covers 15 residues. The V gene's germline CDR1 is MGHRA and CDR2 YSYEKL.